The present T cell receptor (beta chain) was sequenced within a study of T cell repertoires in cytomegalovirus infection (dated by TCRdb to the late 2010s). Background for the entire study: Because public TCR beta signatures pointed to carriage of CMV infection together with the matching HLA type, the HLA type of each donor mattered for the analysis.

Instrument on record: Illumina HiSeq 1500. TCRdb reprocessing: public reads trimmed at Q25 with fastp, clones called with MiXCR, in-frame beta chains kept. CDR3 protein duplicates are merged, each entry listing the most common genes and DNA. This sample comprises around 740,000 distinct CDR3 sequences, 35% to 40% of them detected only once. Clones ranked in the top ten supply under 3% of the sample. In regard to this clonotype: Its cognate antigen has yet to be identified. No much larger clone exists at a distance of one base, and base qualities are not known.

What the work shows at the level of the full study, not this receptor alone: The ex vivo response was dominated by HLA-C-restricted CMV-specific TCR beta clonotypes, which also provided the single most frequent clonotype in two of eight donors. In both this cohort and an independent cohort of 350 or so donors, the cumulative frequency of public TCR beta family members distinguished carriers of CMV infection plus the relevant HLA type.

Sequenced: PBMCs. This TCR was sampled from a human donor in good health (CMV status not recorded). Some clones in this sample may be carry-over from other donors' samples.

CDR3 region: CASSWIGGVGLGANVLTF. In nucleotide form, the sequence is TGTGCCAGCAGCTGGATTGGGGGTGTGGGGCTTGGGGCCAACGTCCTGACTTTC. This chain joins TRBV7-8 to TRBJ2-6; the D gene is possibly TRBD1 or TRBD2, each agreeing over 5 bases. From cysteine to phenylalanine, the CDR3 is 18 amino acids long. The DNA shown is the 54-base CDR3, in frame from base 1. Trimming removed 4 bases from V and 3 bases from J, leaving 19 bases between the germline ends. The CDR1 and CDR2 encoded by the germline V gene are SGHVS and FQNEAQ.